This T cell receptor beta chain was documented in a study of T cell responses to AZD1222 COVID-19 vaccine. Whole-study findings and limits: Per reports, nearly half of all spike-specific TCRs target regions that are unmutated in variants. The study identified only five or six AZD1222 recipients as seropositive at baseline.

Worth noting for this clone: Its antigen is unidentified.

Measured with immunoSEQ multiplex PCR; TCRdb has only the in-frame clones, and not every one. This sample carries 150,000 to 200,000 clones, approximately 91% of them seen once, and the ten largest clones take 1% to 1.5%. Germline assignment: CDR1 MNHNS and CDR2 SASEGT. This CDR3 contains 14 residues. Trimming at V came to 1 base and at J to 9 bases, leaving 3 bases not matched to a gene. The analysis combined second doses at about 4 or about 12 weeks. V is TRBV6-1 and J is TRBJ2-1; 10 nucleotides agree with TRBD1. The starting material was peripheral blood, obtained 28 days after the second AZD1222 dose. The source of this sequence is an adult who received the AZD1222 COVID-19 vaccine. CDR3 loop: CASSEGQGASEQFF. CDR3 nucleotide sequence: TGTGCCAGCAGTGAAGGACAGGGGGCTAGTGAGCAGTTCTTC.